In this sample, the clone carrying this T cell receptor (beta chain) turned up many times. This CDR3 spans 15 amino acids. Trimming took 3 bases from V and 7 from J, leaving 19 bases between them. Germline values: CDR1 SGDLS, CDR2 YYNGEE. This specimen belongs to a study of blood T cells in healthy people across ages. The second PCR ran about 6 to 12 cycles with a sample-barcoded 5' primer and J-beta primers. The study obtained at least 3 million CDR3-containing paired-end reads from every sample. TCRdb re-called the 5' RACE reads through MiXCR, storing one row per CDR3 protein. The table records hundreds of thousands of distinct CDR3 sequences, approximately 30% of them present only once.

What was sequenced was blood. The chain employs TRBV9 and TRBJ2-5, with D perhaps matching TRBD1 or TRBD2 (5 bases each). This clonotype was sampled from a woman of 80 years or more in good health. The CDR3 DNA reads TGTGCCAGCAGCGGCCCCCTTAGCGCCGGGGCGACCCAGTACTTC. It yields the protein CASSGPLSAGATQYF.